The rows below give T cell receptor beta chains drawn from one sample of a study of blood T cell repertoires in COVID-19. TCRdb keeps only in-frame clones here, not all; method: immunoSEQ multiplex PCR. The sample lists roughly 410,000 clones, around 91% occurring once. Sequencing was performed on peripheral blood. The receptors originated from a woman in her thirties or forties with COVID-19, enrolled during active disease. Each CDR3 is given with its conserved first and last residue. Size values are once, few and many counts, or a class for expanded clones, and some rows have none.

clone size	V gene	J gene	CDR3 protein
NA	TRBV10-2	TRBJ1-1	CASRRENTEAFF
many	TRBV14	TRBJ2-1	CASSRGNAASEQFF
once	TRBV27	TRBJ2-7	CASTTNRESYEQYF
few	TRBV12-3/TRBV12-4	TRBJ1-1	CASSSDRGGEAFF
NA	TRBV5-1	TRBJ2-7	CASSLTSGNKYEQYF
NA	TRBV10-3	TRBJ1-6	CAIRDSTGVGGSPLHF
NA	TRBV29-1	TRBJ2-3	CSVEGPNTDTQYF
NA	TRBV3-1/TRBV3-2	TRBJ2-2	CASSQAPPIAAGSGELFF
NA	TRBV27	TRBJ1-5	CASSLQGQPQHF
NA	TRBV10-3	TRBJ2-7	CAISERGGDSYEQYF
few	TRBV7-2	TRBJ1-4	CASSLDRGRDEKLFF
NA	TRBV28	TRBJ2-7	CASRSPGTRREQYF
NA	TRBV4-1	TRBJ1-2	CASSHQWEGSYGYTF
once	TRBV7-9	TRBJ1-4	CASSLDTGANEKLFF
NA	TRBV19	TRBJ2-5	CASSIGDRVWETQYF
NA	TRBV28	TRBJ1-2	CASSLAGDNYGYTF
NA	TRBV5-4	TRBJ2-1	CASSLTGNSYNEQFF
NA	TRBV3-1/TRBV3-2	TRBJ1-4	CASNFQGANEKLFF
once	TRBV2	TRBJ1-1	CASMGERATEAFF
NA	TRBV5-1	TRBJ1-2	CASTSGSYGYTF
NA	TRBV10-1	TRBJ2-3	CASSDGDTQYF
NA	TRBV29-1	TRBJ2-5	CSVHSYQETQYF
NA	TRBV5-4	TRBJ2-3	CASSSRQGSTDTQYF
NA	TRBV18	TRBJ1-1	CASSGKLANTEAFF
NA	TRBV28	TRBJ1-5	CASSSPSEAWPQHF
once	TRBV7-9	TRBJ1-1	CASSPHGQGNTEAFF
NA	TRBV19	TRBJ2-7	CASSDRGLTYEQYF
few	TRBV6-5	TRBJ1-1	CASSAERGTEAFF
NA	TRBV5-1	TRBJ2-1	CASSLALAGGSANEQFF
NA	TRBV19	TRBJ1-4	CASSSAGGYEKLFF
NA	TRBV7-9	TRBJ1-4	CASSRVHNEKLFF
NA	TRBV10-3	TRBJ1-5	CAISESEGARNQPQHF
NA	TRBV29-1	TRBJ2-5	CSVEEQGQETQYF
NA	TRBV2	TRBJ1-1	CASTMDREDTEAFF
NA	TRBV4-1	TRBJ1-2	CASSHTDRARGYGYTF
NA	TRBV3-1/TRBV3-2	TRBJ1-1	CASSQRAVNTEAFF
NA	TRBV9	TRBJ1-5	CASSAGTGNGQPQHF
NA	TRBV27	TRBJ2-7	CASGRPYEQYF
NA	TRBV25-1	TRBJ2-1	CASTDRATTYNEQFF
once	TRBV5-1	TRBJ1-5	CASSLGTGDQPQHF
NA	TRBV28	TRBJ1-2	CASSFGQGAYGYTF
NA	TRBV18	TRBJ2-1	CASSPSGKAALAEQFF
NA	TRBV6-2/TRBV6-3	TRBJ1-3	CASSTSGQLFSGNTIYF
NA	TRBV7-9	TRBJ1-4	CASSLMGSTNEKLFF
NA	TRBV10-3	TRBJ1-5	CAISYGTGADQPQHF
NA	TRBV28	TRBJ1-1	CATLGQFNTEAFF